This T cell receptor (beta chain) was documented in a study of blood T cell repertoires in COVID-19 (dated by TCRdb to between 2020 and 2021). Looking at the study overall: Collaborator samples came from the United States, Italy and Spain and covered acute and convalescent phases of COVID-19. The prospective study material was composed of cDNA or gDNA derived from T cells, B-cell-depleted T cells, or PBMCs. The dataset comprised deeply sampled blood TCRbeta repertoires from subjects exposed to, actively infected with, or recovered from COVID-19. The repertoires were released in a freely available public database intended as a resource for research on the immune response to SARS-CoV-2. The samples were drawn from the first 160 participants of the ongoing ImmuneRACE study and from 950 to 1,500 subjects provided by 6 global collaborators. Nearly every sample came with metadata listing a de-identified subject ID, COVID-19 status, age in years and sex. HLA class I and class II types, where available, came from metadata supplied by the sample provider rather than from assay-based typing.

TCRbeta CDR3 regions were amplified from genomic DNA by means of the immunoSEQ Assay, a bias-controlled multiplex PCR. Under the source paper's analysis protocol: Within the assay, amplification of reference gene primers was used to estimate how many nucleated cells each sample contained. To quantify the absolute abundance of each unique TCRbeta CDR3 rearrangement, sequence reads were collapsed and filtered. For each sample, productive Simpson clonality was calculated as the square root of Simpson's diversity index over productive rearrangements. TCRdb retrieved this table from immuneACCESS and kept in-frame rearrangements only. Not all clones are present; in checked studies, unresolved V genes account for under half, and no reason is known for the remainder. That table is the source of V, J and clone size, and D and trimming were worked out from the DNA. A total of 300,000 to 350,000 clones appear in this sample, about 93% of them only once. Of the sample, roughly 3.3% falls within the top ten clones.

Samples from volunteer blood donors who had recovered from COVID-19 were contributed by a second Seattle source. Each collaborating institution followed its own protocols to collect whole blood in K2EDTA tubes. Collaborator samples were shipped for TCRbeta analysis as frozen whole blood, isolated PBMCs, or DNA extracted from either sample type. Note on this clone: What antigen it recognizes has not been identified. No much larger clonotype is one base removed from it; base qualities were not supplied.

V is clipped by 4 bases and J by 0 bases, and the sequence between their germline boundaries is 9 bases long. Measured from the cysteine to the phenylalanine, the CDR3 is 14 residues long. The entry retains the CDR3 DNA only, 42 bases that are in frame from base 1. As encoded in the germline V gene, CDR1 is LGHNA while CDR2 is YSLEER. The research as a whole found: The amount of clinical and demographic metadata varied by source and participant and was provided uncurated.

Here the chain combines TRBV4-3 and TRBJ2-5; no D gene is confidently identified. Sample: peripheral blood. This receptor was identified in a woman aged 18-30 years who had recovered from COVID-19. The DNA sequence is TGCGCCAGCAGCCCTAGACCGGACCAAGAGACCCAGTACTTC. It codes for CASSPRPDQETQYF.